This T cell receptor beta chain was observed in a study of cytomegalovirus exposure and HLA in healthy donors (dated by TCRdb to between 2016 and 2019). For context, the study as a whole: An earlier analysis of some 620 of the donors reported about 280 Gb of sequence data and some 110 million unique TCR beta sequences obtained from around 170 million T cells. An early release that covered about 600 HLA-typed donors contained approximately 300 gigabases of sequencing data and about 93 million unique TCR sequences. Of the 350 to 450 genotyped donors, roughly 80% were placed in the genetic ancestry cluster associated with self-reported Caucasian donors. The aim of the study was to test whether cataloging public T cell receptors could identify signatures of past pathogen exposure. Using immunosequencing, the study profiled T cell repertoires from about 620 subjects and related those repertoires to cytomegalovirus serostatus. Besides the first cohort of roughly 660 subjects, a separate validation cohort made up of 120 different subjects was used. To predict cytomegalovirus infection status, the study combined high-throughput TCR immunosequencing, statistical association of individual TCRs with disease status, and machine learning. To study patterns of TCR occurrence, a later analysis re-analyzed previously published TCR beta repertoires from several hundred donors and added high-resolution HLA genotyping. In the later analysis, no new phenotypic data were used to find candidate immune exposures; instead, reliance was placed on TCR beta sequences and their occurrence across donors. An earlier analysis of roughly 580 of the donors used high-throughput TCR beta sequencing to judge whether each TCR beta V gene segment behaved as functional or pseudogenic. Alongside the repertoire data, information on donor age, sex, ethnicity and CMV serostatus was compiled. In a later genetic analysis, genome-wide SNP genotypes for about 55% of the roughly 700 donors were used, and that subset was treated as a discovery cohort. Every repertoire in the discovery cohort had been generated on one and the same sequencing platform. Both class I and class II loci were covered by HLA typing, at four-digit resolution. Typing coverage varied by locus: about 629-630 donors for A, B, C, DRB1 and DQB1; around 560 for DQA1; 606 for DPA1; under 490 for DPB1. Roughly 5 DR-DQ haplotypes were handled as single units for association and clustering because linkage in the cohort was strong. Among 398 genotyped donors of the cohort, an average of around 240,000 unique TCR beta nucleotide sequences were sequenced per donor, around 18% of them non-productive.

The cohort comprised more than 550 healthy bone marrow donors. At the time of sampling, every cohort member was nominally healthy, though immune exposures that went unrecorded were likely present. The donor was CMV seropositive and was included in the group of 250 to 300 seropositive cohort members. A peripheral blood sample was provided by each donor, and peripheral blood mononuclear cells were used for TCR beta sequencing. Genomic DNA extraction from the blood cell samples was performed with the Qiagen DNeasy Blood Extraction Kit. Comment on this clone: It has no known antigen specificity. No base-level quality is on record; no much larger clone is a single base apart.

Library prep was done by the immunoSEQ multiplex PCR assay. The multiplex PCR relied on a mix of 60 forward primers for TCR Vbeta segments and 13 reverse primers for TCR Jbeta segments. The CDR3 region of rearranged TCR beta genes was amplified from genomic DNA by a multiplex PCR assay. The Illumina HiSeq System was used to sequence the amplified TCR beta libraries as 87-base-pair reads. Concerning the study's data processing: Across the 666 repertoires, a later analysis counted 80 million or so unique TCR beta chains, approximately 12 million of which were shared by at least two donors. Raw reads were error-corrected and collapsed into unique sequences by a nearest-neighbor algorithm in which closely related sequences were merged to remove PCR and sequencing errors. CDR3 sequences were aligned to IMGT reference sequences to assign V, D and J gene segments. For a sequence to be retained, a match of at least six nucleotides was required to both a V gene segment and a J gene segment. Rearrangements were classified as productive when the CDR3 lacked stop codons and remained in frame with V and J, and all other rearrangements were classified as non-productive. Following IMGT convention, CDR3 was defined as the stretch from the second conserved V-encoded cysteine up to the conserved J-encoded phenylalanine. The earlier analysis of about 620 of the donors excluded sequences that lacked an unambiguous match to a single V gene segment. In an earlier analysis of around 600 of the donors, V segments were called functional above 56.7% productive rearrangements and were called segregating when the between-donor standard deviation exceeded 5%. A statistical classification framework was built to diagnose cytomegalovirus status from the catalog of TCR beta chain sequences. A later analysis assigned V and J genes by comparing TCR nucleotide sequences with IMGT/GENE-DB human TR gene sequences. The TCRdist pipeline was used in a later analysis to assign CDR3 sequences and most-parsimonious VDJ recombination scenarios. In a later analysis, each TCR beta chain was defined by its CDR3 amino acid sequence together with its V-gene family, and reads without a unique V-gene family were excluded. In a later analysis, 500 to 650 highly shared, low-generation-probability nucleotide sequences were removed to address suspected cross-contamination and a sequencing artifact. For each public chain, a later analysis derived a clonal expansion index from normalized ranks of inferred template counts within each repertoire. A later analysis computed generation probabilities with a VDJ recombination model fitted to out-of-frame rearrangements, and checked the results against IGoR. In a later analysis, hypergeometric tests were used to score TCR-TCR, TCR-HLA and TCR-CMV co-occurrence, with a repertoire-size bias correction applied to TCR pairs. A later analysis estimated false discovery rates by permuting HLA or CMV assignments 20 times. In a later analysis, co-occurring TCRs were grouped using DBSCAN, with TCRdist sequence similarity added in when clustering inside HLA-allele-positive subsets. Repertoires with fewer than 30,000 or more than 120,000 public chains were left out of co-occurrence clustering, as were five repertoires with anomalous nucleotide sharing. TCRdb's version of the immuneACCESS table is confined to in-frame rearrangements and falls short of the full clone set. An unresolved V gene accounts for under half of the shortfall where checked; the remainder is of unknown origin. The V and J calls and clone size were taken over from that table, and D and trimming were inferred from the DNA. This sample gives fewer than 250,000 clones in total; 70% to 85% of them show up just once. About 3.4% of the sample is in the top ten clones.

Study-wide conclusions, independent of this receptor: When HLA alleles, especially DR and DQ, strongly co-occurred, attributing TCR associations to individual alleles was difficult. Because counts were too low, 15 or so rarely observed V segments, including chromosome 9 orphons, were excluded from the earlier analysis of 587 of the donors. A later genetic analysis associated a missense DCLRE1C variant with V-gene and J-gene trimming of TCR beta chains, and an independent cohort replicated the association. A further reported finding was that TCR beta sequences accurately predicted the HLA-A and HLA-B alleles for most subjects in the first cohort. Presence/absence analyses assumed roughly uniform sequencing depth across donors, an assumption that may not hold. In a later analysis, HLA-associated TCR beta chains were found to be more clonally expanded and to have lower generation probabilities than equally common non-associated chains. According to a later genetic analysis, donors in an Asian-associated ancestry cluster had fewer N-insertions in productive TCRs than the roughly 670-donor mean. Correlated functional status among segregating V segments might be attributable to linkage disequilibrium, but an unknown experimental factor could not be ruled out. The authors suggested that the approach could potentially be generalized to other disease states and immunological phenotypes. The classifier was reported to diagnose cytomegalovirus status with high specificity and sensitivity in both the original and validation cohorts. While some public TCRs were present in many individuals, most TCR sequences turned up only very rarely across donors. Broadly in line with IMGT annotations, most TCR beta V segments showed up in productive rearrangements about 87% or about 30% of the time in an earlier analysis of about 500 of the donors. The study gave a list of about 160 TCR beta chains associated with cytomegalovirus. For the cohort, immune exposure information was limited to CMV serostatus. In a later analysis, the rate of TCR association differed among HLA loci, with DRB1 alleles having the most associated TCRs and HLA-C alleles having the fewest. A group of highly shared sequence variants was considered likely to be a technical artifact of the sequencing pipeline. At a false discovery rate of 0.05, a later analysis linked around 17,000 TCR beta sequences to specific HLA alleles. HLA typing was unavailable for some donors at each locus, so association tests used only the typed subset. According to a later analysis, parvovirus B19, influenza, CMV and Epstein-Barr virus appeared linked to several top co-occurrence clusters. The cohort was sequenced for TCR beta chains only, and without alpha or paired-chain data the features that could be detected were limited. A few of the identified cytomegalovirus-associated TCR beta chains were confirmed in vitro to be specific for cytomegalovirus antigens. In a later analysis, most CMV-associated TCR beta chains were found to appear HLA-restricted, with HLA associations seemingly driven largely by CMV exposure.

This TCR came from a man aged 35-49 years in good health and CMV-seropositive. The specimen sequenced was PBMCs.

The CDR3 reads CASSPRGRGKDTQYF. The nucleotides are TGTGCCAGCAGCCCCAGGGGGCGCGGGAAAGATACGCAGTATTTT. The chain is assembled from TRBV7-9 and TRBJ2-3, with 8 middle bases fitting TRBD1. Trimmed from V: 5 bases; trimmed from J: 5 bases; junction bases lacking a gene match: 9. From the cysteine up to the phenylalanine, the CDR3 has a length of 15 residues. Only CDR3 DNA remains: 45 bases, in frame from the first base. CDR1 is given as SEHNR and CDR2 as FQNEAQ, both from the germline V gene (reference sequence).